The rows below give T cell receptor beta chains drawn from one sample of a study of OX40 agonist ivuxolimab in advanced cancers. The repertoire was sequenced with immunoSEQ multiplex PCR; TCRdb's copy has only in-frame clones and lacks some. The data contain 90,000 to 95,000 clones, roughly 86% of them singletons. Sample: CD4+ or CD8+ T cells sorted from blood, taken in a trial of the OX40 agonist ivuxolimab. All receptors derive from an adult with an advanced solid tumor such as melanoma, head and neck, liver or kidney cancer. Both conserved end residues are part of each CDR3. The D gene is left open where the match is weak. A clone size is listed for some rows: how often the clone was seen (once, few, many), or a class if it is expanded.

v_call	clone_size	cdr3_length	j_call	d_call	cdr3_nt	cdr3_aa
TRBV18	.	16	TRBJ2-4	.	TGTGCCAGCTCACCACCAGAAAGGTTAGCCAAAAACATTCAGTACTTC	CASSPPERLAKNIQYF
TRBV5-1	.	14	TRBJ2-3	TRBD1	TGCGCCAGCAGGGGGACAGGTGGGACAGATACGCAGTATTTT	CASRGTGGTDTQYF
TRBV30	.	13	TRBJ1-2	.	TGTGCCTGGAGTGTAATGGGGCTCTATGGCTACACCTTC	CAWSVMGLYGYTF
TRBV5-6	.	14	TRBJ2-5	.	TGTGCCAGCAGCCCCCTGGGCCGACAAGAGACCCAGTACTTC	CASSPLGRQETQYF
TRBV19	.	19	TRBJ2-7	TRBD2	TGTGCCAGTAGTATAGTCTCTCTGAGCGGGGCTTACCCTTCCTACGAGCAGTACTTC	CASSIVSLSGAYPSYEQYF
TRBV7-2	.	15	TRBJ1-5	.	TGTGCCAGCAGCTTAGCCGCCACCTCGAGGCAGCCCCAGCATTTT	CASSLAATSRQPQHF
TRBV18	.	15	TRBJ2-1	.	TGTGCCAGCTCACCCGGGGAGGCCGCCTACAATGAGCAGTTCTTC	CASSPGEAAYNEQFF
TRBV10-3	.	13	TRBJ2-3	.	TGTGCCATCAATGGAGAACGCACAGATACGCAGTATTTT	CAINGERTDTQYF
TRBV9	.	13	TRBJ1-5	.	TGTGCCAGCAGCGTATGGGGCAATCAGCCCCAGCATTTT	CASSVWGNQPQHF
TRBV7-2	.	13	TRBJ1-5	.	TGTGCCAGCAGCCCGTATAGCAATCAGCCCCAGCATTTT	CASSPYSNQPQHF
TRBV7-6	.	15	TRBJ1-2	.	TGTGCCAGCAGCTCCTCCCGGACACCCAACTATGGCTACACCTTC	CASSSSRTPNYGYTF
TRBV6-4	.	16	TRBJ2-2	TRBD1	TGTGCCAGCAGGAAAACCGGGACAGGGGAATACGGGGAGCTGTTTTTT	CASRKTGTGEYGELFF
TRBV9	.	18	TRBJ2-2	TRBD2	TGTGCCAGCAGCGTAGTGGCTAGCGGGAGGGCGAACACCGGGGAGCTGTTTTTT	CASSVVASGRANTGELFF
TRBV7-3	.	14	TRBJ2-3	.	TGTGCCAGCAGCAGAAACATACAGGGAGATACGCAGTATTTT	CASSRNIQGDTQYF
TRBV5-1	.	17	TRBJ1-1	TRBD1	TGCGCCAGCAGCAGGGGACAGGGGGCTAGTCGAGTCACTGAAGCTTTCTTT	CASSRGQGASRVTEAFF
TRBV5-1	.	18	TRBJ2-1	TRBD1	TGCGCCAGCAGCTTGGCCATCTACGGCAGGGGGCGCAACAATGAGCAGTTCTTC	CASSLAIYGRGRNNEQFF
TRBV7-7	.	13	TRBJ2-5	.	TGTGCCAGCAGCGCGGTAGCAACGGAGACCCAGTACTTC	CASSAVATETQYF
TRBV18	.	16	TRBJ2-7	TRBD2	TGTGCCAGCTCACCACAATACAACCAGGGAGGGCGGGAGCAGTACTTC	CASSPQYNQGGREQYF
TRBV11-2	.	14	TRBJ2-7	TRBD1	TGTGCCAGCAGCCCAGGACAGGGCATCCACGAGCAGTACTTC	CASSPGQGIHEQYF
TRBV5-6	.	17	TRBJ2-2	TRBD2	TGTGCCAGCAGCTTGAGACTAGCGGGAGTGCTCACCGGGGAGCTGTTTTTT	CASSLRLAGVLTGELFF
TRBV9	.	14	TRBJ2-1	TRBD2	TGTGCCAGCAGCTTTAGCGGGGTTTACAATGAGCAGTTCTTC	CASSFSGVYNEQFF
TRBV5-1	.	17	TRBJ1-3	.	TGCGCCAGCAGCTTGGTTCCTGCAGGTCTTTCTGGAAACACCATATATTTT	CASSLVPAGLSGNTIYF
TRBV5-6	once	17	TRBJ1-6	TRBD1	TGTGCCAGCAGCTCTTTTGACAGGGATTCCTATAATTCACCCCTCCACTTT	CASSSFDRDSYNSPLHF
TRBV21-1	.	13	TRBJ2-3	.	TGTGCCAGCAGCGCAGGAGGAGGTGATACGCAGTATTTT	CASSAGGGDTQYF
TRBV25-1	.	14	TRBJ1-2	.	TGTGCCAGCAGTGCCCTAGCAAACCTCTATGGCTACACCTTC	CASSALANLYGYTF
TRBV29-1	.	16	TRBJ2-2	TRBD2	TGCAGCGTTGAAGATCGGGCGGGGGCGAACACCGGGGAGCTGTTTTTT	CSVEDRAGANTGELFF
TRBV19	.	13	TRBJ2-1	TRBD2	TGTGCCAGTAGAGGGACTAGCGGGGGTGAGCAGTTCTTC	CASRGTSGGEQFF
TRBV6-6	.	13	TRBJ1-1	.	TGTGCCAGCAGTTACGGGGAACAGGTACGGGCTTTCTTT	CASSYGEQVRAFF
TRBV2	.	16	TRBJ1-5	TRBD1	TGTGCCAGCAGTGTTAGCACAGGGGGTGACAATCAGCCCCAGCATTTT	CASSVSTGGDNQPQHF
TRBV27	.	16	TRBJ2-6	.	TGTGCCAGCAGTTTAATCCAGGGGATTGGGGCCAACGTCCTGACTTTC	CASSLIQGIGANVLTF
TRBV11-3	.	13	TRBJ2-1	.	TGTGCCAGCAGCTTAGAAGAGCGCAATGAGCAGTTCTTC	CASSLEERNEQFF